The rows below give T cell receptor beta chains drawn from one sample of a study of immune evolution from preneoplasia to lung adenocarcinoma. Generated by immunoSEQ multiplex PCR, the TCRdb table keeps only in-frame clones and is missing some. Here the sample spans some 6,200 clones, roughly 74% being singletons. Material for sequencing was FFPE adjacent normal lung tissue. These receptors originate from a donor at least 70 years old with lung adenocarcinoma. CDR3s include the opening cysteine and the closing phenylalanine or tryptophan. A D gene is named only where the DNA matches it firmly. Clone size appears in some rows only: once, few, many, or a class for an expanded clone.

v_gene	abundance	j_gene	d_gene	CDR3nt	CDR3aa
TRBV6-4	-	TRBJ1-1	-	TGTGCCAGCAAAGAAGAAGACTCCATGAACACTGAAGCTTTCTTT	CASKEEDSMNTEAFF
TRBV19	-	TRBJ2-2	TRBD2	TGTGCCAGTAGACACGGACTAGCGAACACCGGGGAGCTGTTTTTT	CASRHGLANTGELFF
TRBV7-2	large	TRBJ2-7	TRBD1	TGTGCCAGCAGCTGGGGGGGACAGGGGCTCTACGAGCAGTACTTC	CASSWGGQGLYEQYF
TRBV9	-	TRBJ2-1	-	TGTGCCAGCAGCGTAGTCGGGGATGAGCAGTTCTTC	CASSVVGDEQFF
TRBV27	-	TRBJ2-6	-	TGTGCCAGCAGTTTGCAGGTCTCATACGGGGCCAACGTCCTGACTTTC	CASSLQVSYGANVLTF
TRBV5-4	-	TRBJ1-5	-	TGTGCCAGCAGCTTCAGCCCGGGTAGCAATCAGCCCCAGCATTTT	CASSFSPGSNQPQHF
TRBV9	-	TRBJ1-2	-	TGTGCCAGCAGCGTTACCAGTGGAACTTATGGCTACACCTTC	CASSVTSGTYGYTF
TRBV7-9	-	TRBJ2-7	-	TGTGCCAGCAGCCCCGGTCGCGGCTTCGACGAGCAGTACTTC	CASSPGRGFDEQYF
TRBV5-1	few	TRBJ2-7	TRBD1	TGCGCCAGCAACTCACAGGGGGCCGGGGACGAGCAGTACTTC	CASNSQGAGDEQYF
TRBV6-1	-	TRBJ1-2	TRBD1	TGTGCCAGCAGTGAAGCGCTTCTCGGGACAGGGGGCTCCTATGGCTACACCTTC	CASSEALLGTGGSYGYTF
TRBV28	-	TRBJ1-3	-	TGTGCCAGCAGTGAAGGGGGATCTTTTGGAAACACCATATATTTT	CASSEGGSFGNTIYF
TRBV11-2	-	TRBJ1-1	-	TGTGCCAGCAGCCAGGGAGAGAACACTGAAGCTTTCTTT	CASSQGENTEAFF
TRBV30	-	TRBJ1-3	-	TGTGCCTGGAGTTTCCCAGGGGCAAGAGGAAACACCATATATTTT	CAWSFPGARGNTIYF
TRBV11-2	-	TRBJ2-1	-	TGTGCCAGCAGCTTATCGGTTAGCGGAAATGAGCAGTTCTTC	CASSLSVSGNEQFF
TRBV5-1	-	TRBJ1-1	TRBD1	TGCGCCAGCAGCTGGGGGACAGCGACTCTGAACACTGAAGCTTTCTTT	CASSWGTATLNTEAFF
TRBV29-1	large	TRBJ1-2	-	TGCAGCGACCACAGGGCGGGTGGCTACACCTTC	CSDHRAGGYTF
TRBV18	-	TRBJ2-1	-	TGTGCCAGCTCACCGGGTCACGCTTCGAATGAGCAGTTCTTC	CASSPGHASNEQFF
TRBV5-4	large	TRBJ1-1	-	TGTGCCAGCAGGAGGGATGGGAACACTGAAGCTTTCTTT	CASRRDGNTEAFF
TRBV9	-	TRBJ1-1	-	TGTGCCAGCACCGGTGGGTCCACTGAAGCTTTCTTT	CASTGGSTEAFF
TRBV7-9	-	TRBJ1-1	TRBD1	TGTGCCAGCAGATTGGGACAGGACACTGAAGCTTTCTTT	CASRLGQDTEAFF
TRBV25-1	-	TRBJ1-1	-	TGTGCCAGCAGTGAATTTTTGAGAGCAGAGGTAGCTTTCTTT	CASSEFLRAEVAFF
TRBV5-6	-	TRBJ1-4	-	TGTGCCAGCAGCTTTAGGGGGTTTTTAACTAATGAAAAACTGTTTTTT	CASSFRGFLTNEKLFF
TRBV6-6	-	TRBJ2-5	-	TGTGCCACCGGCGGTCGGGGTCAAGAGACCCAGTACTTC	CATGGRGQETQYF
TRBV5-1	-	TRBJ1-2	-	TGCGCCAGCAGCGGACACAGGAGCGGTGGCTACACCTTC	CASSGHRSGGYTF
TRBV15	-	TRBJ1-2	-	TGTGCCACCAGCAGATCGGACATTCCTAACTATGGCTACACCTTC	CATSRSDIPNYGYTF
TRBV4-1	-	TRBJ1-2	TRBD1	TGCGCCAGCAGCCAAGTTGGGACAGGAGAACTCTATGGCTACACCTTC	CASSQVGTGELYGYTF
TRBV14	-	TRBJ1-2	-	TGTGCCAGCAGCCAAGTAGTAGGGGCTGACTATGGCTACACCTTC	CASSQVVGADYGYTF
TRBV18	few	TRBJ1-5	TRBD1	TGTGCCAGCTCACCACAAGGGGGCGATCAGCCCCAGCATTTT	CASSPQGGDQPQHF
TRBV5-6	once	TRBJ2-1	-	TGTGCCAGCAGCAGGACCGGGGTTGATGAGCAGTTCTTC	CASSRTGVDEQFF
TRBV6-5	-	TRBJ1-1	TRBD1	TGTGCCAGCAGGGACAGGGACGCGAACACTGAAGCTTTCTTT	CASRDRDANTEAFF
TRBV6-5	-	TRBJ1-5	-	TGTGCCAGCAGTTATGCGGTGGGGGGCCCCCAGCATTTT	CASSYAVGGPQHF
TRBV11-2	-	TRBJ2-2	TRBD2	TGTGCCAGCAGCTTAGAGGCGGGAGCCCCCGGGGAGCTGTTTTTT	CASSLEAGAPGELFF
TRBV28	-	TRBJ2-3	-	TGTGCCAGCAGTTCGATTGGGGGGTCGGGGACAGATACGCAGTATTTT	CASSSIGGSGTDTQYF
TRBV2	-	TRBJ1-1	TRBD1	TGTGCCAGCAGTGACCTCGTACAGGGGGGTGAAGCTTTCTTT	CASSDLVQGGEAFF
TRBV11-2	few	TRBJ1-1	-	TGTGCCAGCAGCTTAGTTGGGTGGACTGAAGCTTTCTTT	CASSLVGWTEAFF